The subject of this entry is one T cell receptor beta chain. Trimming cost V 0 bases and J 9 bases; bases outside gene matches: 3. Germline V gives CDR1 SGHRS, CDR2 YFSETQ. This CDR3 has 15 residues. Clones were sequenced by immunoSEQ multiplex PCR, and TCRdb holds only the in-frame ones, with some missing. The sample has 300,000 to 400,000 clones; less than 90% are singletons. As for treatment: some 20 received Ad26.COV2.S at low or high dose, single or two shots; about five received placebo; per-sample allocation not given. Sample collection was performed on day 63 after the first vaccine or placebo injection. These data come from a study of Ad26.COV2.S vaccination and SARS-CoV-2 variants.

The V and J genes are TRBV5-1 and TRBJ2-1, with TRBD2 matching over 13 bases. This sequence originates from a person between 18 and 65 years old who received the Ad26.COV2.S COVID-19 vaccine or a placebo. The source material was peripheral blood, sampled in a trial of Ad26.COV2.S vaccine versus placebo. In nucleotides, the CDR3 is TGCGCCAGCAGCTTGGGGACTAGCGGGAGTAGTGAGCAGTTCTTC. As protein: CASSLGTSGSSEQFF.